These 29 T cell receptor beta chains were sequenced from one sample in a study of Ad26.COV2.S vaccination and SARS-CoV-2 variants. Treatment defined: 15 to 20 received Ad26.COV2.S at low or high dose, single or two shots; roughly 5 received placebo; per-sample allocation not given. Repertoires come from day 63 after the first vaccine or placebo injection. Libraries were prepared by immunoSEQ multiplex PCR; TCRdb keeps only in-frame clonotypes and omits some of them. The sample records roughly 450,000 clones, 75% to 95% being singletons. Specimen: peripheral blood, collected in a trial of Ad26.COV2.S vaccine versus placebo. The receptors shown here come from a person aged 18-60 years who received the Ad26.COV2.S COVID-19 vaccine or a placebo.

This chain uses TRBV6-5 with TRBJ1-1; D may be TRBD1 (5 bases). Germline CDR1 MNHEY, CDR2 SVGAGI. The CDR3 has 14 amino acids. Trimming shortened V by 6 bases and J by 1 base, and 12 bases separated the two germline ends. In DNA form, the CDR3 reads TGTGCCAGCAGATCCCCCGGGGGGAACACTGAAGCTTTCTTT. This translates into CASRSPGGNTEAFF.

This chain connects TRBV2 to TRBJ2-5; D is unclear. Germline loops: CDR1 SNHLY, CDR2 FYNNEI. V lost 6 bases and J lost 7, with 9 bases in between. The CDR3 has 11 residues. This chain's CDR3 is CASRVMGTQYF. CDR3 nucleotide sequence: TGTGCCAGCAGGGTAATGGGGACCCAGTACTTC.

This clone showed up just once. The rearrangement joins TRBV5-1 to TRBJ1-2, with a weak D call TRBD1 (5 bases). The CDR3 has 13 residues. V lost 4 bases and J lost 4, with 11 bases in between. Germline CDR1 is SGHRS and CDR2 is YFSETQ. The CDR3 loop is CASSQGRSYGYTF. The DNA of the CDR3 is TGCGCCAGCAGCCAGGGACGGAGCTATGGCTACACCTTC. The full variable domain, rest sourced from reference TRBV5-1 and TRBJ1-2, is KAGVTQTPRYLIKTRGQQVTLSCSPISGHRSVSWYQQTPGQGLQFLFEYFSETQRNKGNFPGRFSGRQFSNSRSEMNVSTLELGDSALYLCASSQGRSYGYTFGSGTRLTVV.

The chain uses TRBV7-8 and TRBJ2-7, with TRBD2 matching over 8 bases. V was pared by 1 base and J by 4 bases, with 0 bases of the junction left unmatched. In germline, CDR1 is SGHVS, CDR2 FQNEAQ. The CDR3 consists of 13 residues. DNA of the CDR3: TGTGCCAGCAGCTTAGTAGCGGGATACGAGCAGTACTTC. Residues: CASSLVAGYEQYF.

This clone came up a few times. Here the CDR3 reads CASQTGSSYNSPLHF. The CDR3 DNA reads TGTGCCAGTCAGACAGGGAGCTCCTATAATTCACCCCTCCACTTT. The chain links TRBV24-1 to TRBJ1-6; 7 positions agree with TRBD1. Germline-derived CDR1 and CDR2 are KGHDR and SFDVKD. The V and J ends lost 11 bases and 0 bases, in that order; junction bases with no gene match: 6. The CDR3 is 15 amino acids.

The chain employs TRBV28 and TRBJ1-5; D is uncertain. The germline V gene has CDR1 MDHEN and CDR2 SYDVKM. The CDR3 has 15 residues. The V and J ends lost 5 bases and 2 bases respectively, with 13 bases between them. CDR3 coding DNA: TGTGCCAGCAGTACGCCGTCTGGGGGCAATCAGCCCCAGCATTTT. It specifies CASSTPSGGNQPQHF.

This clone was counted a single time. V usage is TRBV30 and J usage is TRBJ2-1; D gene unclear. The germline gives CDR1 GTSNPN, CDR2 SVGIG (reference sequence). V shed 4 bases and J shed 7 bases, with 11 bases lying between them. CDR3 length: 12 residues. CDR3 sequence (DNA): TGTGCCTGGACTAGGTCCCATAATGAGCAGTTCTTC. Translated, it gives CAWTRSHNEQFF.

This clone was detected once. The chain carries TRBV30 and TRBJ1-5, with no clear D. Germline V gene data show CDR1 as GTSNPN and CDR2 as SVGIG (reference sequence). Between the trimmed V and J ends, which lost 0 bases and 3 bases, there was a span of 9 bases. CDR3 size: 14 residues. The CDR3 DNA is TGTGCCTGGAGTGTAGTGGGGTTCAATCAGCCCCAGCATTTT. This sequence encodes CAWSVVGFNQPQHF. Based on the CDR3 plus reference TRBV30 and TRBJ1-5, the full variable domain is SQTIHQWPATLVQPVGSPLSLECTVEGTSNPNLYWYRQAAGRGLQLLFYSVGIGQISSEVPQNLSASRPQDRQFILSSKKLLLSDSGFYLCAWSVVGFNQPQHFGDGTRLSIL.

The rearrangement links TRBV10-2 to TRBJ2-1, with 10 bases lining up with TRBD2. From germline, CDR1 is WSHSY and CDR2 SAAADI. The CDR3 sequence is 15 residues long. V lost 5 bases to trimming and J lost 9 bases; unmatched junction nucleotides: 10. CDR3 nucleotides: TGCGCCAGCAGTCCAAGACTAGCGGGCGCAGGTGAGCAGTTCTTC. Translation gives CASSPRLAGAGEQFF.

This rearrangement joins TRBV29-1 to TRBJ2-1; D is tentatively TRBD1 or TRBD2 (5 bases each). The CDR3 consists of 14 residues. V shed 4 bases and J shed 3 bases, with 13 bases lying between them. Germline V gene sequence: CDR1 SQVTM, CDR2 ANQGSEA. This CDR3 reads CSVVGRGVYNEQFF. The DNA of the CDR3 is TGCAGCGTTGTTGGAAGAGGGGTCTACAATGAGCAGTTCTTC.

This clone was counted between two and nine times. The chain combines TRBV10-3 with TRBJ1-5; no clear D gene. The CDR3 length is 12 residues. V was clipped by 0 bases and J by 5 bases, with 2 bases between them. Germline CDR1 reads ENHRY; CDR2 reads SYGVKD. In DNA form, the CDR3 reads TGTGCCATCAGTGAGTCGGATCAGCCCCAGCATTTT. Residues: CAISESDQPQHF.

CDR3 residues: CAWSVNFEDETFF. Here the CDR3 DNA reads TGTGCCTGGAGTGTTAATTTCGAGGACGAAACTTTCTTT. The rearrangement uses TRBV30 and TRBJ1-1; D unclear. The germline V gene has CDR1 GTSNPN and CDR2 SVGIG (reference sequence). V shed 0 bases and J shed 12 bases, with 17 bases lying between them. The CDR3 extends over 13 amino acids.

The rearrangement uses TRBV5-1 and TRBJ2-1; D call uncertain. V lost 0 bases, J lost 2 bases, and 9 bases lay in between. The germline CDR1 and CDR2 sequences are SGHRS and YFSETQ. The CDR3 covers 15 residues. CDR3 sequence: CASSLVSGAYNEQFF. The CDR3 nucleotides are TGCGCCAGCAGCTTGGTCTCCGGAGCCTACAATGAGCAGTTCTTC.

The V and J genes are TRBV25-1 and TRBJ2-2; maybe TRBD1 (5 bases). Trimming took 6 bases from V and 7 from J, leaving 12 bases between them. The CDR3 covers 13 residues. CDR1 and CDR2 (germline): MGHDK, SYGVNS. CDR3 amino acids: CASRRQSGGELFF. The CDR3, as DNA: TGTGCCAGCAGACGACAGTCTGGCGGGGAGCTGTTTTTT.

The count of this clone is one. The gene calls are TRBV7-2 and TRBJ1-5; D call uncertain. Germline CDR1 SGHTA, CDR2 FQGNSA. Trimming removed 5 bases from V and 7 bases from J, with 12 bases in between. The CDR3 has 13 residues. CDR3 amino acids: CASSVGPSQPQHF. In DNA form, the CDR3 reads TGTGCCAGCAGCGTGGGCCCCAGCCAGCCCCAGCATTTT. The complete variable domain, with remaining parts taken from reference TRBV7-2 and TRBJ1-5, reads GAGVSQSPSNKVTEKGKDVELRCDPISGHTALYWYRQSLGQGLEFLIYFQGNSAPDKSGLPSDRFSAERTGGSVSTLTIQRTQQEDSAVYLCASSVGPSQPQHFGDGTRLSIL.

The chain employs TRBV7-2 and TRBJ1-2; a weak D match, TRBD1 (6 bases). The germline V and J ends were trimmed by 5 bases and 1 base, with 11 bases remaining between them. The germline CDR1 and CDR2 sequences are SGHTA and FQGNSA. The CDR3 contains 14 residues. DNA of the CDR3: TGTGCCAGCAGCCCTCAACAGGGTAACTATGGCTACACCTTC. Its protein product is CASSPQQGNYGYTF. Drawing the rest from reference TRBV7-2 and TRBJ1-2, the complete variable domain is GAGVSQSPSNKVTEKGKDVELRCDPISGHTALYWYRQSLGQGLEFLIYFQGNSAPDKSGLPSDRFSAERTGGSVSTLTIQRTQQEDSAVYLCASSPQQGNYGYTFGSGTRLTVV.

The CDR3 bases are TGCAGCGCTGGATACAAAGATACGCAGTATTTT. Translating it yields CSAGYKDTQYF. This rearrangement joins TRBV29-1 to TRBJ2-3; D is uncertain. The germline V gene encodes CDR1 SQVTM and CDR2 ANQGSEA. V was trimmed by 7 bases and J by 5 bases, leaving 10 bases between them. This CDR3 region has 11 residues.

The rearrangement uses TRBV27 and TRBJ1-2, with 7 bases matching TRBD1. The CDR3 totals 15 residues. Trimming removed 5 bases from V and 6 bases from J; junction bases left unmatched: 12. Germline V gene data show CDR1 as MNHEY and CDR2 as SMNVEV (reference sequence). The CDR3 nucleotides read TGTGCCAGCAGTACTATCTCACAGGGGTGGCATGGCTACACCTTC. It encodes CASSTISQGWHGYTF.

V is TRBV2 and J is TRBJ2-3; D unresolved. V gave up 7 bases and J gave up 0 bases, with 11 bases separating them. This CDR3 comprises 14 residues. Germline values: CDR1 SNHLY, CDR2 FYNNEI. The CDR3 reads CASMRWASTDTQYF. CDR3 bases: TGTGCCAGCATGAGGTGGGCGAGCACAGATACGCAGTATTTT.

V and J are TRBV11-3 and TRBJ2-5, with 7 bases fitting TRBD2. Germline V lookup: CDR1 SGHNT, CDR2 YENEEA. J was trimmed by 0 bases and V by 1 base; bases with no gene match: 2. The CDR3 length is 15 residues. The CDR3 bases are TGTGCCAGCAGCTTAGGGGGAGGGTACCAAGAGACCCAGTACTTC. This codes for CASSLGGGYQETQYF.

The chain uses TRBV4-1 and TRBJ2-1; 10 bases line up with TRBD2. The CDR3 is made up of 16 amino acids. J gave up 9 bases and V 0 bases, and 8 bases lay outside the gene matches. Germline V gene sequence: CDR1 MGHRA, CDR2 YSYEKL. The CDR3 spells CASSQERLAGVGEQFF. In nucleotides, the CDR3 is TGCGCCAGCAGCCAAGAACGGCTAGCGGGAGTGGGTGAGCAGTTCTTC.

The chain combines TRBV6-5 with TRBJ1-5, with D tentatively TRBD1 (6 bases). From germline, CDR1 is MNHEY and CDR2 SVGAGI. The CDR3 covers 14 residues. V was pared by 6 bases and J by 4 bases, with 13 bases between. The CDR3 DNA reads TGTGCCAGCAGGCCGACAGGCAGAAATCAGCCCCAGCATTTT. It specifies CASRPTGRNQPQHF.

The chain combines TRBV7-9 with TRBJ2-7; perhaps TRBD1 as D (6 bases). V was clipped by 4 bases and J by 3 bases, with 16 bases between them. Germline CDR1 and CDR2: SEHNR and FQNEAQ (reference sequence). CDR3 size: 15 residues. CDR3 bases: TGTGCCAGCAGCTCCGTATCCCAAGGGGGCTACGAGCAGTACTTC. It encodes CASSSVSQGGYEQYF.

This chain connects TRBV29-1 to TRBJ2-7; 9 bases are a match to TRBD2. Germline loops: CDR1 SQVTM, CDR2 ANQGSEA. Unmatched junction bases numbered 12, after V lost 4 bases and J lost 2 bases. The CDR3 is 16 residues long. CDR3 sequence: CSVVWTSVIATYEQYF. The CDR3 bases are TGCAGCGTTGTTTGGACTAGCGTGATCGCCACCTACGAGCAGTACTTC.

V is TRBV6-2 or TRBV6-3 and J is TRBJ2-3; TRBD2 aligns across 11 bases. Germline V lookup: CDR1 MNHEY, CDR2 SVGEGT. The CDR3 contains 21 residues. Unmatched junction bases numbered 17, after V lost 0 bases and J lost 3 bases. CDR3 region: CASSYSTGTSGPKDGTDTQYF. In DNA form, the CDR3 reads TGTGCCAGCAGTTACTCGACCGGGACTAGCGGCCCTAAGGATGGTACAGATACGCAGTATTTT.

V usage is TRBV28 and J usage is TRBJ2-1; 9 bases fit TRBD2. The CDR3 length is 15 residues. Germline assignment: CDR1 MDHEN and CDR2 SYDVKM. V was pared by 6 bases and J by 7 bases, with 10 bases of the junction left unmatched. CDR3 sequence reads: CASSLTSGHPNEQFF. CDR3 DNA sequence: TGTGCCAGCAGCCTGACTAGCGGACACCCTAATGAGCAGTTCTTC.

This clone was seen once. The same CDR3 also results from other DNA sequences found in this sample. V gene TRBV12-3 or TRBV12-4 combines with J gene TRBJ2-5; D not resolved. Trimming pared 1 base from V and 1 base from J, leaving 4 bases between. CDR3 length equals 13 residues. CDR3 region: CASSLGPQETQYF. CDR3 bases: TGTGCCAGCAGTTTAGGCCCCCAAGAGACCCAGTACTTC.

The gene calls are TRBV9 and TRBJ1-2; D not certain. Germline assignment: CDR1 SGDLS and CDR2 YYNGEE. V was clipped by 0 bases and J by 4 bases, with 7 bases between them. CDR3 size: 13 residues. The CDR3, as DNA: TGTGCCAGCAGCGTAGGAGGACCCTATGGCTACACCTTC. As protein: CASSVGGPYGYTF.

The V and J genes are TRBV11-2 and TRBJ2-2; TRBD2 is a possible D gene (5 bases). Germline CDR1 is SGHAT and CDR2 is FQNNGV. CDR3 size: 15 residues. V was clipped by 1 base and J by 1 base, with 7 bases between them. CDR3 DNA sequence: TGTGCCAGCAGCTTAGCCGGGGAGAACACCGGGGAGCTGTTTTTT. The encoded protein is CASSLAGENTGELFF.